The 21 T cell receptor beta chains presented below share a single source sample, sequenced in a study of patients and donors after allogeneic stem cell transplantation (dated by TCRdb to about 2020). The library relied on RT-PCR. The listed sequencing device is NextSeq 550. TCRdb handled the public reads itself, with Q25 trimming in fastp and clone calling in MiXCR, and kept productive beta chains. Rows matching on CDR3 protein sequence are summarized as one entry with the most common DNA and genes. The sample table lists about 230,000 distinct CDR3 sequences, less than 15% of them with a count of one. The ten largest clones represent 11% of the sample. The sample was blood, either unsorted or a sorted T cell fraction (not recorded which). These receptors were collected from a human donor who was either an allogeneic HSCT recipient or a stem cell or donor lymphocyte infusion donor (not recorded which). It is not recorded whose cells these are; they may come from a transplant donor.

This clonotype was seen at least ten times. J is TRBJ1-6 and V is TRBV5-1, with 7 bases matching TRBD1. This CDR3 is built from 15 residues. The V segment lost 4 bases and the J segment 7 bases; nucleotides outside the gene matches: 8. Germline V gene sequence: CDR1 SGHRS, CDR2 YFSETQ. This chain's CDR3 is CASSAPTGRNSPLHF. In nucleotides, the CDR3 is TGCGCCAGCAGCGCCCCGACAGGGAGGAATTCACCCCTCCACTTT.

The rearrangement links TRBV25-1 to TRBJ1-2; D is perhaps TRBD1 (6 bases). Germline V gene sequence: CDR1 MGHDK, CDR2 SYGVNS. This CDR3 spans 16 amino acids. V gave up 3 bases and J gave up 4 bases, with 18 bases separating them. The CDR3 DNA sequence: TGTGCCAGCAGTGACGAAAGGGGGACATTCAGCTATGGCTACACCTTC. This codes for CASSDERGTFSYGYTF.

This clonotype was detected only a few times. The chain combines TRBV20-1 with TRBJ2-7, with 9 bases aligning to TRBD2. CDR3 size: 15 residues. Trimming at V came to 6 bases and at J to 2 bases, leaving 11 bases not matched to a gene. Per the germline V gene, CDR1 is DFQATT and CDR2 is SNEGSKA (reference sequence). The CDR3 region has the DNA TGCAGTGCCCTCACCCCGACTAGCGGAGCCTACGAGCAGTACTTC. Translation: CSALTPTSGAYEQYF.

This clonotype turned up a few times. The genes are TRBV12-3 or TRBV12-4 and TRBJ1-2; 8 positions match TRBD1. The J segment lost 4 bases and the V segment lost 6 bases, leaving 7 bases of the junction unmatched. This CDR3 is built from 14 residues. The CDR3 sequence: CASSAQGVGYGYTF. CDR3 sequence (DNA): TGTGCCAGCAGCGCACAGGGGGTTGGCTATGGCTACACCTTC.

The V and J genes are TRBV12-3 or TRBV12-4 and TRBJ1-6, with D possibly being TRBD1 (5 bases). The V and J ends lost 2 bases and 8 bases respectively, with 16 bases between them. This CDR3 spans 16 amino acids. The CDR3 sequence: CASSLKVGHGDSPLHF. DNA for the CDR3: TGTGCCAGCAGTTTAAAGGTCGGACACGGAGATTCACCCCTCCACTTT.

Only a few counts were recorded for this clonotype. The rearrangement uses TRBV7-2 and TRBJ2-5, with D uncertain. This CDR3 is built from 16 residues. V was clipped by 3 bases and J by 1 base, with 15 bases between them. From germline, CDR1 is SGHTA and CDR2 FQGNSA. CDR3 coding DNA: TGTGCCAGCAGCTTGGGGAATGCTGGGGTCCAAGAGACCCAGTACTTC. Its translation: CASSLGNAGVQETQYF.

V usage is TRBV20-1 and J usage is TRBJ2-7, with D perhaps matching TRBD2 (6 bases). V lost 6 bases, J lost 6 bases, and 18 bases lay in between. The CDR3 is made up of 13 amino acids. Germline-derived CDR1 and CDR2 are DFQATT and SNEGSKA (reference sequence). Here the CDR3 DNA reads TGCAGTGCAAGAAGGGACTCCGTGGGCGAGCAGTACTTC. Protein: CSARRDSVGEQYF.

A few counts support this clonotype. This sequence joins TRBV15 and TRBJ1-1, with TRBD1 identical over 7 bases. This CDR3 is 11 amino acids long. The junction had 3 bases not matched to a gene; V was cut back by 8 bases and J by 6 bases. Per germline, CDR1 LNHNV and CDR2 YYDKDF (reference sequence). CDR3 in DNA: TGTGCCACCCAACAGGGGCCTGAAGCTTTCTTT. Protein: CATQQGPEAFF. Full variable domain (outside the CDR3, taken from reference TRBV15 and TRBJ1-1): DAMVIQNPRYQVTQFGKPVTLSCSQTLNHNVMYWYQQKSSQAPKLLFHYYDKDFNNEADTPDNFQSRRPNTSFCFLDIRSPGLGDTAMYLCATQQGPEAFFGQGTRLTVV.

This clonotype has at least ten counts. The chain links TRBV12-3 or TRBV12-4 to TRBJ2-7, with D tentatively TRBD1 (6 bases). The germline V and J ends were trimmed by 5 bases and 8 bases, with 16 bases remaining between them. The CDR3 contains 13 residues. CDR3 residues: CASSPKPQGKQYF. The CDR3 DNA follows: TGTGCCAGCAGTCCAAAACCTCAGGGGAAGCAGTACTTC.

This clonotype was counted only a few times. The rearrangement uses TRBV12-3 or TRBV12-4 and TRBJ1-1; no clear D gene. This CDR3 comprises 14 residues. Between the trimmed V and J ends, which lost 4 bases and 8 bases, there was a span of 17 bases. This CDR3 is CASSSKTTRVEAFF. The CDR3 DNA follows: TGTGCCAGCAGTTCAAAGACCACGCGGGTAGAAGCTTTCTTT.

The chain recombines TRBV28 with TRBJ2-7, with D possibly being TRBD1 (5 bases). This CDR3 contains 12 residues. Deletions cut 5 bases from V and 7 bases from J, with 12 bases between. The germline gives CDR1 MDHEN, CDR2 SYDVKM. Here the CDR3 reads CASSLRVGEQYF. CDR3 in DNA: TGTGCCAGCAGTCTCAGGGTAGGGGAGCAGTACTTC. The full variable domain, in which reference TRBV28 and TRBJ2-7 provide the parts outside the CDR3, is DVKVTQSSRYLVKRTGEKVFLECVQDMDHENMFWYRQDPGLGLRLIYFSYDVKMKEKGDIPEGYSVSREKKERFSLILESASTNQTSMYLCASSLRVGEQYFGPGTRLTVT.

The chain has TRBV12-3 or TRBV12-4 and TRBJ2-7, with 11 nucleotides matching TRBD1. The junction had 7 bases not matched to a gene; V was cut back by 5 bases and J by 4 bases. The CDR3 extends over 15 amino acids. The CDR3 nucleotides read TGTGCCAGCAGTACTAGGGGGGACAGGGGGTACGAGCAGTACTTC. It is translated as CASSTRGDRGYEQYF.

The chain recombines TRBV7-2 with TRBJ2-2, with 7 bases that match TRBD1. The germline CDR1 and CDR2 sequences are SGHTA and FQGNSA. V lost 5 bases and J lost 1; bases outside the gene matches: 10. The CDR3 contains 17 residues. The DNA for the CDR3 is TGTGCCAGCAGCCCAAAGGGGGCGGGTAGGAACACCGGGGAGCTGTTTTTT. Translating gives CASSPKGAGRNTGELFF.

There are many counts of this clonotype. The chain joins TRBV6-2 or TRBV6-3 to TRBJ1-1, with 9 bases that match TRBD1. CDR1 is MNHEY and CDR2 is SVGEGT in the germline V gene. The CDR3 has 14 amino acids. V lost 2 bases to trimming and J lost 9 bases; unmatched junction nucleotides: 7. CDR3 loop: CASSYEPDRGKAFF. The CDR3 DNA reads TGTGCCAGCAGTTACGAGCCGGACAGGGGCAAAGCTTTCTTT.

This sequence joins TRBV12-5 and TRBJ2-1, with D unresolved. Germline CDR1 is LGHNT and CDR2 is FRNRAP. The CDR3 runs to 15 residues. The ends were cut back, 1 base at V and 1 base at J, with 8 bases in the middle. The CDR3 loop reads CASGLEKGSYNEQFF. CDR3 nucleotides: TGTGCTAGTGGTTTGGAAAAGGGTTCCTACAATGAGCAGTTCTTC.

This clonotype was observed at least ten times. The CDR3 loop is CASSPRAGGLYEQYF. DNA for the CDR3: TGTGCCAGCAGTCCACGGGCAGGGGGCTTGTACGAGCAGTACTTC. The rearrangement links TRBV6-1 to TRBJ2-7, with TRBD1 matching 8 bases. Germline assignment: CDR1 MNHNS and CDR2 SASEGT. V shed 5 bases, J shed 4 bases, and the junction held 10 bases outside the gene matches. The CDR3 sequence is 15 residues long.

This clonotype was seen a few times. V and J are TRBV5-5 and TRBJ2-5; perhaps TRBD1 as D (6 bases). Between the trimmed V and J ends, which lost 4 bases and 7 bases, there was a span of 17 bases. The CDR3 covers 14 residues. Germline V gives CDR1 SGHKS, CDR2 YYEKEE (reference sequence). The CDR3 region is CASSLGTDRRTQYF. In DNA, the CDR3 is TGTGCCAGCAGCCTCGGGACCGACAGGAGGACCCAGTACTTC.

This rearrangement joins TRBV20-1 to TRBJ1-5; D possibly corresponds to TRBD1 (5 bases). V was shortened by 5 bases and J by 5 bases, with 10 bases between the two germline ends. The CDR3 totals 12 residues. Germline loops: CDR1 DFQATT, CDR2 SNEGSKA (reference sequence). In nucleotides, the CDR3 is TGCAGTGCTTCGGCGGGGGATCAGCCCCAGCATTTT. Protein sequence: CSASAGDQPQHF.

This clonotype was observed at least ten times. The rearrangement links TRBV20-1 to TRBJ1-6; maybe TRBD1 (5 bases). V was cut by 0 bases and J by 3 bases, with 18 bases left in between. CDR3 size: 18 residues. CDR1 and CDR2 (germline): DFQATT, SNEGSKA (reference sequence). CDR3 protein: CSARDPRDRDGYNSPLHF. CDR3 nucleotide sequence: TGCAGTGCTAGAGACCCACGCGACCGGGACGGCTATAATTCACCCCTCCACTTT.

This clonotype occurred many times. This chain connects TRBV6-1 to TRBJ1-5, with a weak D call TRBD1 (5 bases). The CDR3 has 15 amino acids. Germline CDR1 MNHNS, CDR2 SASEGT. With 1 base removed from V and 7 bases from J, the gap between germline ends came to 14 bases. The DNA for the CDR3 is TGTGCCAGCAGTGAAGGGGCAGGGAGGCAACAGCCCCAGCATTTT. Its translation: CASSEGAGRQQPQHF.

This clonotype was seen more than once but under ten times. The V call is TRBV18, the J call TRBJ2-3; D is perhaps TRBD1 or TRBD2 (5 bases each). Deletions cut 2 bases from V and 4 bases from J, with 16 bases between. CDR3 size: 16 residues. The germline V gene has CDR1 KGHSH and CDR2 LQKENI. CDR3 DNA sequence: TGTGCCAGCTCACCAGGGCGAGGGGCCATTTCAGATACGCAGTATTTT. It specifies CASSPGRGAISDTQYF.